Listed below are T cell receptor beta chains from one sample, sequenced in a study of T cell responses to AZD1222 COVID-19 vaccine. The table came from immunoSEQ multiplex PCR; TCRdb's copy has only in-frame clones and leaves some out. This repertoire shows 120,000 or so clones, roughly 91% found once; its top ten account for 11%. The specimen was peripheral blood, collected on day 0 of MenACWY control vaccination. All receptors derive from an adult in good health. CDR3s include the opening cysteine and the closing phenylalanine or tryptophan. A D gene is named only where the DNA matches it firmly. Clone size, where shown, is once, few, many, or a class for clones that have expanded.

-,TRBV13,TRBD2,TRBJ2-3,CASSLRTSAVDTQYF,TGTGCCAGCAGCTTAAGGACTAGCGCCGTAGATACGCAGTATTTT
-,TRBV9,TRBD2,TRBJ2-2,CASSPGTSGPTGELFF,TGTGCCAGCAGCCCAGGGACTAGCGGGCCCACCGGGGAGCTGTTTTTT
-,TRBV27,-,TRBJ2-5,CASSLWGYQETQYF,TGTGCCAGCAGTTTGTGGGGTTACCAAGAGACCCAGTACTTC
-,TRBV4-2,-,TRBJ2-7,CASSQEGPDSYEQYF,TGTGCCAGCAGCCAAGAAGGACCTGACTCCTACGAGCAGTACTTC
-,TRBV19,-,TRBJ1-1,CASSEFLGGWPEAFF,TGTGCCAGTAGTGAGTTCTTGGGAGGTTGGCCTGAAGCTTTCTTT
-,TRBV6-5,-,TRBJ1-5,CASTDRLNQPQHF,TGTGCCAGCACAGACAGGCTCAATCAGCCCCAGCATTTT
-,TRBV12-3/TRBV12-4,-,TRBJ2-5,CASTYSQETQYF,TGTGCCAGCACATATTCACAAGAGACCCAGTACTTC
-,TRBV24-1,-,TRBJ2-5,CATTTISPGGGETQYF,TGTGCCACCACCACGATATCGCCCGGGGGTGGAGAGACCCAGTACTTC
-,TRBV3-1/TRBV3-2,-,TRBJ2-2,CASTPGAANTGELFF,TGTGCCAGCACCCCAGGAGCGGCGAACACCGGGGAGCTGTTTTTT
-,TRBV7-9,-,TRBJ2-3,CASSLALGADTQYF,TGTGCCAGCAGCTTAGCGCTGGGGGCAGATACGCAGTATTTT
few,TRBV5-1,-,TRBJ2-1,CASSFLSGYNEQFF,TGCGCCAGCAGCTTCCTTAGCGGTTACAATGAGCAGTTCTTC
-,TRBV24-1,TRBD2,TRBJ2-3,CATSDLKLAGDPDTQYF,TGTGCCACCAGTGATTTAAAACTAGCGGGAGATCCAGATACGCAGTATTTT
-,TRBV3-1/TRBV3-2,-,TRBJ1-2,CASSPWQAYGYTF,TGTGCCAGCAGCCCCTGGCAGGCCTATGGCTACACCTTC
-,TRBV2,-,TRBJ2-3,CASRIGPTENTQYF,TGTGCCAGCAGAATAGGGCCTACGGAGAATACGCAGTATTTT
-,TRBV2,-,TRBJ1-1,CASSLQGGTEAFF,TGTGCCAGCAGCTTACAGGGAGGGACTGAAGCTTTCTTT
-,TRBV4-3,-,TRBJ2-1,CASSQAVPYGTAEGGEQFF,TGCGCCAGCAGCCAGGCGGTACCCTACGGGACGGCGGAGGGGGGTGAGCAGTTCTTC
-,TRBV11-3,-,TRBJ1-2,CASSLEGRDASYGYTF,TGTGCCAGCAGCTTAGAAGGGAGGGACGCAAGCTATGGCTACACCTTC
-,TRBV6-5,TRBD1,TRBJ1-2,CASSVTGNYGYTF,TGTGCCAGCAGCGTGACAGGGAACTATGGCTACACCTTC
-,TRBV3-1/TRBV3-2,TRBD2,TRBJ2-1,CASSLRLAGTYNEQFF,TGTGCCAGCAGCCTCCGTCTAGCGGGAACCTACAATGAGCAGTTCTTC
-,TRBV27,-,TRBJ2-2,CASSLRFGQRTGELFF,TGTGCCAGCAGTTTAAGGTTTGGACAGCGCACCGGGGAGCTGTTTTTT
few,TRBV7-8,TRBD1,TRBJ2-7,CASRPPLRDRAVYEQYF,TGTGCCAGCAGGCCCCCATTGAGGGACAGGGCTGTCTACGAGCAGTACTTC
-,TRBV6-6,TRBD1,TRBJ2-7,CASTVQGHEQYF,TGTGCCAGCACCGTACAGGGGCACGAGCAGTACTTC
once,TRBV4-1,-,TRBJ2-7,CASSPEGNYEQYF,TGCGCCAGCAGTCCGGAGGGGAATTACGAGCAGTACTTC
-,TRBV18,-,TRBJ2-5,CASSPQGYQETQYF,TGTGCCAGCTCTCCCCAGGGGTACCAAGAGACCCAGTACTTC
-,TRBV6-5,TRBD2,TRBJ2-7,CASSTSGLAFYEQYF,TGTGCCAGCAGTACATCGGGACTAGCGTTCTACGAGCAGTACTTC
once,TRBV19,-,TRBJ1-1,CASSAPGLNTEAFF,TGTGCCAGTAGTGCCCCAGGGTTGAACACTGAAGCTTTCTTT
-,TRBV5-8,-,TRBJ1-4,CASSRQGRDTKF,TGTGCCAGCAGCCGCCAGGGCCGGGACACCAAGTTT
-,TRBV27,TRBD1,TRBJ1-5,CASRTGQSSNQPQHF,TGTGCCAGCAGGACGGGACAGTCTAGCAATCAGCCCCAGCATTTT